This T cell receptor beta chain emerged from a study of cytomegalovirus exposure and HLA in healthy donors. Germline V lookup: CDR1 SGDLS, CDR2 YYNGEE. The CDR3 consists of 15 residues. V gave up 3 bases and J gave up 1 base; unmatched junction bases: 2. The PCR contained 60 Vbeta and 13 Jbeta primers. Data came from immunoSEQ multiplex PCR; TCRdb stores just in-frame clones and leaves some out. The sample yields roughly 130,000 clones, roughly 78% seen once. Regarding this clone: The antigen remains unidentified.

Notes on the study in general: In an earlier analysis, most TCR beta V segments were productive about 87% or about 30% of the time. Further analysis, carried out later, found HLA-associated TCR beta chains more clonally expanded than equally common other chains.

Healthy bone marrow donors made up the cohort. The sequenced sample consisted of PBMCs. The chain couples TRBV9 to TRBJ2-2; TRBD2 agrees at 8 bases. The sequence was obtained from a man aged 25 to 45 in good health and CMV-seronegative. The CDR3 DNA reads TGTGCCAGCAGCGGCCGGGGGGGGAACACCGGGGAGCTGTTTTTT. Translation: CASSGRGGNTGELFF.